Below, 13 T cell receptor beta chains from the same sample are listed, as sequenced in a study of cytomegalovirus exposure and HLA in healthy donors. The PCR ran on 60 Vbeta and 13 Jbeta primers. This table comes from immunoSEQ multiplex PCR, and its TCRdb copy is limited to in-frame clones, with some not included. The sample has about 190,000 clones, more than 75% seen once. Sequencing was performed on PBMCs. All receptors come from a woman between 18 and 29 years old in good health and CMV-seronegative.

A word on this clone: This CDR3 is also generated by other DNA sequences in the sample. The chain employs TRBV15 and TRBJ2-7, with D tentatively TRBD1 (6 bases). V lost 3 bases and J lost 0, with 12 bases in between. This CDR3 contains 15 residues. CDR1 is LNHNV and CDR2 is YYDKDF in the germline V gene (reference sequence). CDR3 amino acids: CATSSSRGTSYEQYF. The CDR3 coding sequence is TGTGCCACCAGCAGCAGCAGGGGTACCTCCTACGAGCAGTACTTC.

The rearrangement joins TRBV7-9 to TRBJ2-7; 7 bases align to TRBD1. V trimming: 5 bases; J trimming: 1 base; junction bases outside the gene matches: 11. Looked up from germline, CDR1 is SEHNR and CDR2 is FQNEAQ (reference sequence). The CDR3 has 16 residues. This CDR3 is CASSGTTGRGSYEQYF. As DNA, the CDR3 is TGTGCCAGCAGCGGCACGACAGGGAGAGGGTCCTACGAGCAGTACTTC.

This clone turned up a few times. The gene calls are TRBV5-1 and TRBJ1-1; D remains unclear. CDR1 and CDR2 from the germline V gene are SGHRS and YFSETQ. V shed 6 bases and J shed 2 bases, with 17 bases lying between them. The CDR3 is made up of 15 amino acids. CDR3 region: CASTQSPGFNTEAFF. The CDR3 region has the DNA TGCGCCAGCACCCAGTCCCCGGGGTTTAACACTGAAGCTTTCTTT.

The chain has TRBV11-2 and TRBJ2-3; TRBD2 matches at 12 bases. The CDR3 extends over 17 amino acids. Losses at the gene ends were 6 bases for V and 4 bases for J; bases not matched to a gene: 11. Germline CDR1 and CDR2: SGHAT and FQNNGV. In DNA form, the CDR3 reads TGTGCCAGCAGTTTACTAGCGGGGGGACACAGACCAGATACGCAGTATTTT. Translation gives CASSLLAGGHRPDTQYF.

This chain joins TRBV5-5 and TRBJ1-2, with 9 bases identical to TRBD1. The V segment lost 5 bases and the J segment 8 bases; nucleotides outside the gene matches: 7. Germline loops: CDR1 SGHKS, CDR2 YYEKEE (reference sequence). The CDR3 runs 13 residues. The CDR3 DNA sequence: TGTGCCAGCAGTTCCGGGACAGGGAGAGGCTACACCTTC. It is translated as CASSSGTGRGYTF.

The CDR3 reads CASSQVGQGDSPLHF. CDR3 nucleotide sequence: TGTGCCAGCAGCCAAGTGGGACAGGGGGACTCACCCCTCCACTTT. The V and J genes are TRBV4-2 and TRBJ1-6, with 11 bases that match TRBD1. The CDR3 covers 15 residues. V trimming: 1 base; J trimming: 10 bases; junction bases outside the gene matches: 3. The germline gives CDR1 LGHNA, CDR2 YNFKEQ.

There are a few counts of this clone. This rearrangement joins TRBV18 to TRBJ2-5; possible D gene TRBD1, 5 bases. Germline V lookup: CDR1 KGHSH, CDR2 LQKENI. CDR3 length equals 15 residues. Trimming stripped 3 bases from V and 5 bases from J, with 16 bases between. Written as DNA, the CDR3 is TGTGCCAGCTCACCCACTGGTTTGTCAGGGGAGACCCAGTACTTC. Amino acids: CASSPTGLSGETQYF. The entire variable domain, with the rest obtained from reference TRBV18 and TRBJ2-5, is as follows: NAGVMQNPRHLVRRRGQEARLRCSPMKGHSHVYWYRQLPEEGLKFMVYLQKENIIDESGMPKERFSAEFPKEGPSILRIQQVVRGDSAAYFCASSPTGLSGETQYFGPGTRLLVL.

Comment on this clone: An end of the junction differs from the germline gene, which may be a read error. The chain recombines TRBV4-1 with TRBJ1-1; D gene uncertain. Germline CDR1 reads MGHRA; CDR2 reads YSYEKL. CDR3 length: 12 amino acids. CDR3 nucleotide sequence: TGCGCCACCAGCCGTCCGGACACTGAAGCTTTCTTT. It translates to CATSRPDTEAFF.

The gene calls are TRBV9 and TRBJ2-7, with 9 bases fitting TRBD1. The CDR3 is 15 amino acids. Trimming cost V 4 bases and J 3 bases; bases outside gene matches: 8. Germline-derived CDR1 and CDR2 are SGDLS and YYNGEE. DNA of the CDR3: TGTGCCAGCAGCCCGCGGACAGGGGCGGGCTACGAGCAGTACTTC. It specifies CASSPRTGAGYEQYF.

V and J are TRBV7-6 and TRBJ2-5; weak D call: TRBD2 (6 bases). The germline V gene has CDR1 SGHVS and CDR2 FNYEAQ. Trimming cost V 5 bases and J 7 bases, with 14 bases left between them. This CDR3 is 13 amino acids long. The chain's CDR3 is CASSLLERATQYF. CDR3 nucleotide sequence: TGTGCCAGCAGCCTACTAGAGCGGGCGACCCAGTACTTC.

CDR3 sequence (DNA): TGTGCCAGCAGTGAACGGCACAGGTCAGATACGCAGTATTTT. It translates to CASSERHRSDTQYF. The chain recombines TRBV25-1 with TRBJ2-3; D is perhaps TRBD1 (5 bases). This CDR3 spans 14 amino acids. The V and J ends lost 2 bases and 4 bases respectively, with 10 bases between them. Germline lookup yields CDR1 MGHDK and CDR2 SYGVNS.

The chain couples TRBV27 to TRBJ2-5, with D perhaps TRBD2 (5 bases). Germline CDR1 is MNHEY and CDR2 is SMNVEV (reference sequence). The CDR3 extends over 16 amino acids. V was clipped by 0 bases and J by 11 bases, with 22 bases between them. As DNA, the CDR3 is TGTGCCAGCAGTTTATCGACCCTACATTCCCGTGGGGAGCAGTACTTC. Translation: CASSLSTLHSRGEQYF.

This chain links TRBV19 with TRBJ2-4; D gene uncertain. Germline V gene lookup returns CDR1 LNHDA and CDR2 SQIVND (reference sequence). CDR3 length equals 14 residues. V lost 6 bases to trimming and J lost 7 bases, with 16 bases between them. CDR3 amino acids: CASRLDPTRNIQYF. CDR3 sequence (DNA): TGTGCCAGTAGGCTAGATCCTACGAGGAACATTCAGTACTTC.